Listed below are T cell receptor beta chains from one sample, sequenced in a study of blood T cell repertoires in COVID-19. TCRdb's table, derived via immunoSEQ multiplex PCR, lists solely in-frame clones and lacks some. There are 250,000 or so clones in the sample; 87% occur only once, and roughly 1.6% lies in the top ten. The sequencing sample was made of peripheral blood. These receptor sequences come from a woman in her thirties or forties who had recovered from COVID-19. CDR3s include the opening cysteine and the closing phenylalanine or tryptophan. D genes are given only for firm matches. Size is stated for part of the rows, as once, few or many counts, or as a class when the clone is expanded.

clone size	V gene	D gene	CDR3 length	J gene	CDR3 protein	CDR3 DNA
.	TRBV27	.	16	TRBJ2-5	CASSLTYVTDQETQYF	TGTGCCAGCAGTTTAACGTACGTGACAGATCAAGAGACCCAGTACTTC
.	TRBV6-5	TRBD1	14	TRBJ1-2	CASVSRGQGYGYTF	TGTGCCAGCGTTAGTAGGGGACAGGGGTATGGCTACACCTTC
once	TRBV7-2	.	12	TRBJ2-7	CASRGRNYEQYF	TGTGCCAGCAGGGGCCGGAACTACGAGCAGTACTTC
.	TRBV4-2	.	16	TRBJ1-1	CASSQVDRDMNTEAFF	TGTGCCAGCAGCCAAGTCGACAGAGATATGAACACTGAAGCTTTCTTT
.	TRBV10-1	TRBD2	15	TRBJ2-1	CASSAGTSVGNEQFF	TGCGCCAGCAGTGCCGGGACTAGCGTGGGCAATGAGCAGTTCTTC
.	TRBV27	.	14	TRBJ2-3	CASTRTASTDTQYF	TGTGCCAGCACCCGGACAGCTAGCACAGATACGCAGTATTTT
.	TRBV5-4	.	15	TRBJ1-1	CASSPVRGRNTEAFF	TGTGCCAGCAGCCCTGTAAGGGGGAGGAACACTGAAGCTTTCTTT
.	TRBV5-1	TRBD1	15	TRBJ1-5	CASSQGQGSNQPQHF	TGCGCCAGCAGCCAGGGACAGGGTAGCAATCAGCCCCAGCATTTT
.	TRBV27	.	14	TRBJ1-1	CASSLLDSTTEAFF	TGTGCCAGCAGTTTACTCGACTCCACCACTGAAGCTTTCTTT
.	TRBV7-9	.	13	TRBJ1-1	CASSDWGDTEAFF	TGTGCCAGCAGCGACTGGGGGGACACTGAAGCTTTCTTT
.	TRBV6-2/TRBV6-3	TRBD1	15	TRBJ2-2	CASSYDRGGTGELFF	TGTGCCAGCAGTTACGACAGGGGGGGCACCGGGGAGCTGTTTTTT
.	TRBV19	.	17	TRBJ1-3	CASSMEVGRYSGNTIYF	TGTGCCAGTAGTATGGAGGTAGGGCGGTACTCTGGAAACACCATATATTTT
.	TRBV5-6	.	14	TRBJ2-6	CASSLVVGANVLTF	TGTGCCAGCAGCTTGGTCGTAGGGGCCAACGTCCTGACTTTC
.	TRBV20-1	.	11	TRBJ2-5	CSAWGRETQYF	TGCAGTGCCTGGGGGAGGGAGACCCAGTACTTC
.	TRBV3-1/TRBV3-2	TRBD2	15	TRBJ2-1	CASSQVGRGGNEQFF	TGTGCCAGCAGCCAAGTTGGGCGGGGGGGAAATGAGCAGTTCTTC
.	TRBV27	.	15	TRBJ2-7	CASSFRLDFSYEQYF	TGTGCCAGCAGTTTCCGACTAGATTTTTCCTACGAGCAGTACTTC
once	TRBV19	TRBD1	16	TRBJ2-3	CASSRGAGGPTDTQYF	TGTGCCAGTAGTCGAGGGGCAGGGGGACCCACAGATACGCAGTATTTT
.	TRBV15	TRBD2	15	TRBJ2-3	CATSRGRGGTDTQYF	TGTGCCACCAGCAGAGGGCGGGGGGGGACAGATACGCAGTATTTT
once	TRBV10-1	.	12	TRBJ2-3	CASSDPADTQYF	TGCGCCAGCAGTGACCCCGCAGATACGCAGTATTTT
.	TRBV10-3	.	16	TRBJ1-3	CATALTLPGSGNTIYF	TGTGCCACCGCCTTGACCCTACCGGGTTCTGGAAACACCATATATTTT
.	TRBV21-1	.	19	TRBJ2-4	CASSKGLMDRGRFKNIQYF	TGTGCCAGCAGCAAGGGACTGATGGACAGGGGAAGATTCAAAAACATTCAGTACTTC
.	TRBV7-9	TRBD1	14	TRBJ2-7	CASSFDREGSEQYF	TGTGCCAGCAGCTTCGACAGGGAAGGGTCCGAGCAGTACTTC
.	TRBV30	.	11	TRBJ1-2	CAWSVQVDYTF	TGTGCCTGGAGTGTACAGGTTGACTACACCTTC
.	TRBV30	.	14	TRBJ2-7	CAWTAGRPPYEQYF	TGTGCCTGGACCGCCGGCAGGCCCCCCTACGAGCAGTACTTC
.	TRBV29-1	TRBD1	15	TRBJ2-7	CSVASRDSASYEQYF	TGCAGCGTCGCTTCCCGGGACAGTGCCTCCTACGAGCAGTACTTC